This TCR beta chain was captured by sequencing in a study of T-cell memory formation after mild COVID-19. TCRdb used MiXCR to reprocess the 5' RACE reads, holding one entry per CDR3 protein. The table has hundreds of thousands of distinct CDR3 sequences, about 13% seen once. This clonotype occurred a few times. Trimming pared 7 bases from V and 0 bases from J, leaving 6 bases between. Germline CDR1 and CDR2: MDHEN and SYDVKM. The CDR3 length is 12 residues. The sample was PBMCs or a T cell subset sorted from them (not recorded which). This TCR was recovered from a man between 18 and 29 years old who had mild COVID-19 (a few samples of this study predate the infection). Cell type and time point are not known. The gene calls are TRBV28 and TRBJ2-5; D is undetermined. The CDR3 here is CASTPDQETQYF. The CDR3, as DNA: TGTGCCAGCACCCCAGACCAAGAGACCCAGTACTTC.